Listed below are T cell receptor beta chains from one sample, sequenced in a study of tumor-infiltrating lymphocytes in primary liver carcinoma. In TCRdb, the multiplex PCR reads were re-called with MiXCR into one record per CDR3 protein. Here the sample spans under 150,000 distinct CDR3 sequences, roughly 70% being singletons. The sample consisted of tumor-adjacent normal liver tissue. The receptors here all came from a woman aged 55 to 70 with primary liver carcinoma and hepatitis B virus infection. Each CDR3 is given with its conserved first and last residue. D genes are given only for firm matches. Size is omitted from some rows. Given values are once, few, many or a class for expanded clones.

j_call v_call d_call clone_size cdr3_nt cdr3_aa
TRBJ2-7 TRBV11-2 TRBD2 few TGTGCCAGCGGCTTAGATAGGGGACTAGTTTCCGAACAGTACTTC CASGLDRGLVSEQYF
TRBJ2-3 TRBV7-8 NA once TGTGGCAGCAGCGTACTCGGACTAACGGCGGTGGAAACAGATACGCAGTATTTT CGSSVLGLTAVETDTQYF
TRBJ2-3 TRBV29-1 TRBD2 NA TGCAGCGTTGAATGTTGGCTAGCGGGAAGCAACAGAGATACGCAGTATTTT CSVECWLAGSNRDTQYF
TRBJ1-1 TRBV15 TRBD1 few TGTGCCACCAGCAAACAGGGGCGCACTGAAGCTTTCTTT CATSKQGRTEAFF
TRBJ2-5 TRBV7-3 TRBD2 few TGTGCCAGCAGCCCTAGCGGTGGAGAGACCCAGTACTTC CASSPSGGETQYF
TRBJ1-2 TRBV29-1 NA NA TGCAGCGTGAGGGATGGGGGTAAGGCTAAGTATGGCTACACCTTC CSVRDGGKAKYGYTF
TRBJ2-7 TRBV12-3/TRBV12-4 NA many TGTGCCAGCAGTCGGCAGGGAGCTTTGTACGAGCAGTACTTC CASSRQGALYEQYF
TRBJ2-1 TRBV11-2 NA NA TGTGCCTGCAGCTTACTGACTCGCTTAGGGCGGCTTAAAGGGCAATTCTTC CACSLLTRLGRLKGQFF
TRBJ1-5 TRBV29-1 NA NA TGCGTCGGGTCCTCGGGACCAGGAGTTGATCAGCCCCAGCATTTT CVGSSGPGVDQPQHF
TRBJ2-5 TRBV11-2 TRBD2 NA TGTGCCGGCAGCTTAAGGACAAGGGGAGGGGAGACCCAGTACTTC CAGSLRTRGGETQYF
TRBJ1-1 TRBV4-2 NA many TGTGCCAGCAGCCCCCTTCCGGCAGGGGAAGCTTTCTTT CASSPLPAGEAFF
TRBJ2-7 TRBV5-6 TRBD1 NA TGTGCCAGTAGCTTGCAGGGGGTCGCCTACGAGAAGTACTTC CASSLQGVAYEKYF
TRBJ2-2 TRBV2 NA NA TGTGCCAGCAAAGAGACAGAGAACACCGGGGAGCTGCTTTTT CASKETENTGELLF
TRBJ1-2 TRBV29-1 NA NA TGTAACGTTGAAGAGGGGGAGAGCTATGGCTACACCTTC CNVEEGESYGYTF
TRBJ2-7 TRBV7-9 NA NA TGTGCCCGCAGCTTTTCGGGCTACGAGCAGTACTTC CARSFSGYEQYF
TRBJ2-7 TRBV7-3 TRBD1 NA TGTGTCAGCAGCTCCGGGACAGACTACGAGCAGTACTTC CVSSSGTDYEQYF
TRBJ2-1 TRBV7-9 TRBD2 NA TGTGGCAGCAGCCCCGGGACTATCGGGATTAACAATGAGCAGTTCTTC CGSSPGTIGINNEQFF
TRBJ2-5 TRBV20-1 TRBD2 NA TGCAGTGCTAGAGACCAGACTAGCAGGAGCATTGTAGAGACCCAGTATTTC CSARDQTSRSIVETQYF
TRBJ2-1 TRBV6-1 NA NA TGTGCCAGCAGTGCGGGAGTGACGGACAATGAGCAGTTCTTC CASSAGVTDNEQFF
TRBJ2-1 TRBV11-1 NA NA TGTACCAGGAGCTTCTGCACGGATAATGAGCAGTTCTTC CTRSFCTDNEQFF